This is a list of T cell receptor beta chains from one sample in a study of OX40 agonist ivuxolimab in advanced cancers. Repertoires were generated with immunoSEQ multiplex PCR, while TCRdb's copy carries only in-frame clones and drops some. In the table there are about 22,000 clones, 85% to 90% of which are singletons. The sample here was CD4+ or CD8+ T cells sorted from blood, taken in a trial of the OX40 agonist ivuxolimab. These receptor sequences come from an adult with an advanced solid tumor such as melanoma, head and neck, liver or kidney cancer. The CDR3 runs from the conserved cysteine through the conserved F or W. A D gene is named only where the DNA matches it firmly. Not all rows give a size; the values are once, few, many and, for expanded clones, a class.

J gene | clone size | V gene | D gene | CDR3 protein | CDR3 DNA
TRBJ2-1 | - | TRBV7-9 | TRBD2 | CASSLVAGAYNEQFF | TGTGCCAGCAGCTTAGTGGCGGGGGCCTACAATGAGCAGTTCTTC
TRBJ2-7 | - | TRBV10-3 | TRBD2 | CAISDGTSGSPGPFEQYF | TGTGCCATCAGCGACGGGACTAGCGGGAGCCCTGGACCCTTCGAGCAGTACTTC
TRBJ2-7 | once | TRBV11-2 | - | CASSLFSGFSYEQYF | TGTGCCAGCAGCTTATTTTCGGGATTTTCCTACGAGCAGTACTTC
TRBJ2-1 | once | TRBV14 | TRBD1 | CASSPRGQDGNNEQFF | TGTGCCAGCAGCCCCAGGGGGCAGGATGGAAACAATGAGCAGTTCTTC
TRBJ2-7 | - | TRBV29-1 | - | CSASRDNSYEQYF | TGCAGCGCCTCCCGGGACAACTCCTACGAGCAGTACTTC
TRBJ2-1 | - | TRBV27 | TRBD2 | CASSLAGVPNEQFF | TGTGCCAGCAGCTTAGCGGGAGTACCCAATGAGCAGTTCTTC
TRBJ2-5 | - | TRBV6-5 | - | CASSYSGGGQETQYF | TGTGCCAGCAGTTACTCAGGTGGGGGCCAAGAGACCCAGTACTTC
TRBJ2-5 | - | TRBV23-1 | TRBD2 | CASSRLAGDQETQYF | TGCGCCAGCAGCCGACTAGCGGGAGACCAAGAGACCCAGTACTTC
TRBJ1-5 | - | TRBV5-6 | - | CASTLFKGRGGAVQPQHF | TGTGCCAGCACCCTCTTTAAGGGACGGGGAGGGGCGGTTCAGCCCCAGCATTTT
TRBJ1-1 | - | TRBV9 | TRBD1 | CASSPGDRNTEAFF | TGTGCCAGCAGCCCGGGGGACAGAAACACTGAAGCTTTCTTT
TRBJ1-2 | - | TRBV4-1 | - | CASSQFRDNRHFGYTF | TGTGCCAGCAGCCAATTCCGGGACAATCGTCATTTTGGCTACACCTTC
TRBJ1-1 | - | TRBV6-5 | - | CASSYGPSEAFF | TGTGCCAGCAGTTACGGACCGAGTGAAGCTTTCTTT
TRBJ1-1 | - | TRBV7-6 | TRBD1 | CASSPDRGGWSTEAFF | TGTGCCAGCAGCCCGGACAGGGGGGGGTGGAGCACTGAAGCTTTCTTT
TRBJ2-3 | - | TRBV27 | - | CASSLLQSSSTDTQYF | TGTGCCAGCAGTTTGCTGCAGAGTTCTAGCACAGATACGCAGTATTTT
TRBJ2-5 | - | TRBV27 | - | CASSLGRLQETQYF | TGTGCCAGCAGTTTAGGACGGCTACAAGAGACCCAGTACTTC
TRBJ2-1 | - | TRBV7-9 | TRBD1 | CASSFFEGDSYNEQFF | TGTGCCAGCAGCTTTTTCGAGGGGGACAGCTACAATGAGCAGTTCTTC
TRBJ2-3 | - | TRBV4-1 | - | CASSHGLGTDTQYF | TGCGCCAGCAGCCATGGTTTAGGGACAGATACGCAGTATTTT
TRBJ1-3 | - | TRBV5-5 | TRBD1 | CASSRRTGDGNTIYF | TGTGCCAGCAGCCGTCGGACAGGGGATGGAAACACCATATATTTT
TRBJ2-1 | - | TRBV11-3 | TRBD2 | CASSLLLAGHNEQFF | TGTGCCAGCAGCTTATTACTAGCGGGGCACAATGAGCAGTTCTTC
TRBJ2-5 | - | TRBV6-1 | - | CASSDSPKYQETQYF | TGTGCCAGCAGTGATTCTCCGAAGTACCAAGAGACCCAGTACTTC
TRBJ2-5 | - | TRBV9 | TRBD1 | CASSVGLQGHQETQYF | TGTGCCAGCAGCGTAGGGTTACAGGGGCACCAAGAGACCCAGTACTTC
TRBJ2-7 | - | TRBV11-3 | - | CASSAAGSSYEQYF | TGTGCCAGCAGCGCGGCAGGGAGCTCCTACGAGCAGTACTTC
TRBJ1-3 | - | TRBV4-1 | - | CASSQTENTIYF | TGCGCCAGCAGCCAAACAGAAAACACCATATATTTT
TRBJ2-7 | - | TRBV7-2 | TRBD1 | CASSLAGGEYEQYF | TGTGCCAGCAGCTTAGCAGGGGGCGAGTACGAGCAGTACTTC
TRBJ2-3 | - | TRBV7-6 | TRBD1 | CASSSGQSPPDTQYF | TGTGCCAGCAGCTCGGGACAGAGCCCTCCAGATACGCAGTATTTT
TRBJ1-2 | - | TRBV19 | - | CASRREDGGGNYGYTF | TGTGCCAGTAGGAGAGAAGACGGGGGGGGTAACTATGGCTACACCTTC
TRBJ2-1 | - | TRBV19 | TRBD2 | CASSASGSSYNEQFF | TGTGCCAGTAGTGCTAGCGGTAGCTCCTACAATGAGCAGTTCTTC